These T cell receptor beta chains were read from a single sample in a study of control samples from healthy donors and cancer patients. Repertoires were generated with immunoSEQ multiplex PCR, while TCRdb's copy carries only in-frame clones and drops some. The table has over 150,000 clones, over 95% seen once. Material for sequencing was blood. The receptors stem from a woman in her 30s in good health. CDR3s include the opening cysteine and the closing phenylalanine or tryptophan. Fields, in order: J gene, D gene, V gene, clone size, CDR3 DNA, CDR3 protein. The D gene is left open where the match is weak. The size entry is marked missing in some rows and otherwise reads once, few, many or a size class.

TRBJ1-2 | TRBD1 | TRBV9 | once | TGTGCCAGCAGCCCATACCTACAGGGGAACTATGGCTACACCTTC | CASSPYLQGNYGYTF
TRBJ2-1 | - | TRBV5-6 | - | TGTGCCAGCAGCTTCCAGAACTACAATGAGCAGTTCTTC | CASSFQNYNEQFF
TRBJ1-1 | - | TRBV12-3/TRBV12-4 | few | TGTGCCAGCAGTCTGACAGAGCACACTGAAGCTTTCTTT | CASSLTEHTEAFF
TRBJ2-1 | TRBD2 | TRBV12-3/TRBV12-4 | - | TGTGCCAGCAGTCCGACTAGCACCAATGAGCAGTTCTTC | CASSPTSTNEQFF
TRBJ1-2 | TRBD1 | TRBV7-9 | - | TGTGCCAGCAGCTTAGGAATGACAGGGACCTTGGGCTACACCTTC | CASSLGMTGTLGYTF
TRBJ2-2 | TRBD2 | TRBV14 | - | TGTGCCAGCAGCCAGCGAGCGGGAGTCAATTCGGGCGGGGAGCTGTTTTTT | CASSQRAGVNSGGELFF
TRBJ1-1 | - | TRBV9 | - | TGTGCCAGCAGCTTATATTTAACAGAGAACACTGAAGCTTTCTTT | CASSLYLTENTEAFF
TRBJ2-7 | TRBD1 | TRBV30 | - | TGTGCCTGGAGTGTAAGGGACAGGGGGGAGCAGTACTTC | CAWSVRDRGEQYF
TRBJ2-7 | - | TRBV3-1/TRBV3-2 | - | TGTGCCAGCAGTCTCGGGACGCCTGAGCAGTACTTC | CASSLGTPEQYF
TRBJ1-5 | - | TRBV28 | - | TGTGCCAGCAGTCCCCCAGTCAGGGCCCAGCATTTT | CASSPPVRAQHF
TRBJ1-2 | - | TRBV7-9 | once | TGTGCCAGCAGCTTTAGGTGGCTAGGACATGGCTACACCTTC | CASSFRWLGHGYTF
TRBJ2-1 | TRBD1 | TRBV9 | - | TGTGCCAGCAGCGAGGAGGGACAGGGAGAGTACAATGAGCAGTTCTTC | CASSEEGQGEYNEQFF
TRBJ1-5 | - | TRBV7-9 | - | TGTGCCAGCAGCTTAGGGATCTTCCAGCCCCAGCATTTT | CASSLGIFQPQHF
TRBJ2-7 | - | TRBV2 | - | TGTGCCAGCAGTGAACCGATCTCCCCTTACTACGAGCAGTACTTC | CASSEPISPYYEQYF
TRBJ1-2 | TRBD1 | TRBV27 | - | TGTGCCAGCAGTACGGACAGGGCCTATGGCTACACCTTC | CASSTDRAYGYTF
TRBJ1-2 | - | TRBV5-5 | - | TGTGCCAGCAGCTTGATTTGGGGTAATGGCTACACCTTC | CASSLIWGNGYTF
TRBJ2-7 | - | TRBV7-8 | few | TGTGCCAGCAGCCTCCGTGAGGACCGAACCTACGAGCAGTACTTC | CASSLREDRTYEQYF
TRBJ2-1 | - | TRBV5-6 | - | TGTGCCAGCAGCTTGGCCTCGAGGAATGAGCAGTTCTTC | CASSLASRNEQFF
TRBJ2-1 | - | TRBV4-1 | - | TGCGCCAGCAGCCAAGGGGGGAATGAGCAGTTCTTC | CASSQGGNEQFF
TRBJ1-1 | TRBD1 | TRBV28 | - | TGTGCCAGCAGCACCGACAGGGACACTGAAGCTTTCTTT | CASSTDRDTEAFF
TRBJ1-5 | - | TRBV27 | - | TGTGCCAGCAGTTTAATGGCAGGGAGCAATCAGCCCCAGCATTTT | CASSLMAGSNQPQHF
TRBJ2-5 | - | TRBV11-3 | once | TGTGCCAGCAGCTCGGGGACGTTAGGGGAGACCCAGTACTTC | CASSSGTLGETQYF
TRBJ2-1 | TRBD2 | TRBV6-2/TRBV6-3 | - | TGTGCCAGCAGCCCTCTGAGTTCGGGACTAGCGGGAAATGAGCAGTTCTTC | CASSPLSSGLAGNEQFF
TRBJ2-2 | - | TRBV29-1 | - | TGCAGCTCCCGCTCCGGCAACACCGGGGAGCTGTTTTTT | CSSRSGNTGELFF
TRBJ2-1 | - | TRBV5-6 | - | TGTGCCAGCAGTAACTTGATCTCCTACAATGAGCAGTTCTTC | CASSNLISYNEQFF
TRBJ1-1 | - | TRBV5-1 | - | TGCGCCAGCAGCTCCTCATCAAGAAGTAGGACTGAAGCTTTCTTT | CASSSSSRSRTEAFF
TRBJ1-1 | - | TRBV18 | - | TGTGCCAGCTCACCACGGTGGGCCACCGGGAACACTGAAGCTTTCTTT | CASSPRWATGNTEAFF
TRBJ2-5 | TRBD1 | TRBV27 | once | TGTGCCAGCAGTTCTAACGGACAGGGGGTAAGGGAAGAGACCCAGTACTTC | CASSSNGQGVREETQYF
TRBJ2-1 | TRBD2 | TRBV3-1/TRBV3-2 | - | TGTGCCAGCAGCCCACCTAGCGGGGGGGCCTTCAATGAGCAGTTCTTC | CASSPPSGGAFNEQFF
TRBJ2-7 | - | TRBV7-9 | - | TGTGCCAGCAGCTTCCCCTTAGGGGGCTACGAGCAGTACTTC | CASSFPLGGYEQYF
TRBJ1-3 | - | TRBV9 | - | TGTGCCAGCAGCCGACTTCCCGCAGGGGTACACTCTGGAAACACCATATATTTT | CASSRLPAGVHSGNTIYF
TRBJ2-3 | - | TRBV29-1 | once | TGCAGCGTTGATGGCAGGCCCAGCACAGATACGCAGTATTTT | CSVDGRPSTDTQYF
TRBJ2-1 | TRBD1 | TRBV15 | - | TGTGCCACCAGCGCAGTCGGCAACGTACCCGGGACAGGGAAATTCTTC | CATSAVGNVPGTGKFF
TRBJ1-5 | - | TRBV7-3 | - | TGTGCCACCCCACCTAGAATGCCTAGCAATCAGCCCCAGCATTTT | CATPPRMPSNQPQHF
TRBJ2-7 | TRBD1 | TRBV9 | - | TGTGCCAGCAGCGTAGGTGACAGGGGGCTTTCCTACGAGCAGTACTTC | CASSVGDRGLSYEQYF
TRBJ1-5 | - | TRBV6-4 | - | TGTGCCAGCAGTGACTATGGTGGCAATCAGCCCCAGCATTTT | CASSDYGGNQPQHF
TRBJ1-2 | TRBD1 | TRBV3-1/TRBV3-2 | - | TGTGCCAGCAGAGCTACAGGGGGCCTTGGCTACACCTTC | CASRATGGLGYTF
TRBJ1-4 | TRBD1 | TRBV5-1 | - | TGCGCCAGCAGCCTGGGGACAGGGGTAGCAACTAATGAAAAACTGTTTTTT | CASSLGTGVATNEKLFF
TRBJ2-3 | TRBD2 | TRBV5-4 | - | TGTGCCAGCAGCTTTAGCGGGGGGGTCGGCTCAGATACGCAGTATTTT | CASSFSGGVGSDTQYF
TRBJ1-5 | - | TRBV6-5 | once | TGTGCCAGCAGTCTTCCAGGGAGCAATCAGCCCCAGCATTTT | CASSLPGSNQPQHF
TRBJ2-1 | - | TRBV7-9 | - | TGTGCCAGCAGCTTCCCGGGGGCGGTGAAAAATGAGCAGTTCTTC | CASSFPGAVKNEQFF
TRBJ2-7 | TRBD2 | TRBV5-4 | - | TGTGCCAGCAGCTTGTTGGTTTTTAGAGGGAGCGGGAGAGTCTACGAGCAGTACTTC | CASSLLVFRGSGRVYEQYF
TRBJ1-2 | - | TRBV5-4 | - | TGTGCCAGCAGGGGAGTGTATCGTGGCTACACCTTC | CASRGVYRGYTF
TRBJ1-3 | TRBD1 | TRBV9 | once | TGTGCCAGCAGCAAAAGCCGGGACAGGGGGCTTGGAAACACCATATATTTT | CASSKSRDRGLGNTIYF
TRBJ2-5 | - | TRBV18 | - | TGTGCCAGCTCACCAGGGGGCCCAGAGACCCAGTACTTC | CASSPGGPETQYF
TRBJ1-2 | - | TRBV29-1 | - | TGCAGCGTGGGGAAGGTTCTAAAGGGCTACACCTTC | CSVGKVLKGYTF